This entry describes one T cell receptor beta chain. The target antigen is unknown. Sequence at one end of the junction differs from germline and may be a read error. This CDR3 contains 14 residues. The germline V gene has CDR1 DFQATT and CDR2 SNEGSKA (reference sequence). The sample originates from a study of vaccination and CD4 T cells after COVID-19. Study-wide context: Stimulation of cells relied on overlapping spike peptides derived from SARS-CoV-2, HCoV-NL63, HCoV-OC43 and HCoV-229E.

An Oncomine TCR Beta short-read assay was used to sequence the DNA from cultured CD4+ T cells. Via MiXCR, TCRdb re-called the PCR reads, giving one row per CDR3 protein. The table has about 20,000 distinct CDR3 sequences, 48% seen once. This sample's treatment: roughly nine-day PBMC culture with coronavirus spike peptide pools or control peptides (ViraFEST assay). Study-level results: Vaccine-specific clones in convalescent patients were spike mono-reactive in 304 of 307 cases.

The sample comprised CD4+ T cells from blood, cultured in vitro. The sequence came from a human donor who had recovered from COVID-19. The rearrangement links TRBV20-1 to TRBJ1-2; 9 bases match TRBD1. The chain's CDR3 is CSARPGQGDYGYAF. CDR3 bases: TGCAGTGCTAGACCGGGACAGGGAGACTATGGCTACGCCTTC.